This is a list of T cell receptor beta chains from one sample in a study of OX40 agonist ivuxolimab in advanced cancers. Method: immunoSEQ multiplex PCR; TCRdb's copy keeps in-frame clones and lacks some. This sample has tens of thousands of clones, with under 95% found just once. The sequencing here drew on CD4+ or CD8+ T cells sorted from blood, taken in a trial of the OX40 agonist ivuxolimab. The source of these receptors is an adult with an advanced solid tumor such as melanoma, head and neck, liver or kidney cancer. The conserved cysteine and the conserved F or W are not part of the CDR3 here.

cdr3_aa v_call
ASSPWGTNTGELF TRBV19
ASSARATTSSYEQY TRBV5-4
ASSSAAGSYNSPLH TRBV7-9
ASSPYSGANVLT TRBV6-4
ASSQRGQGYGYT TRBV16
ASSQGGFSYNEQF TRBV4-2
ASSAAGTSGPAGWGQY TRBV9
AISGTGTPNTGELF TRBV10-3
ASSPAEGVNYGYT TRBV2
ASSLGGGQNEKLF TRBV7-2
ASSLDSRAYEQY TRBV7-6
ASSFRASNQPQH TRBV27
ASSLSTTNEKLF TRBV27
ASSISRATNEKLF TRBV19
ASSYGGYRPDTQY TRBV6-6
AIRQHRDGTGELF TRBV7-7
ASKTPGPAYNEQF TRBV27
ASSTRPGGETQY TRBV27
ASSPGAGNTDTQY TRBV7-9
ASSLSSGSYEQY TRBV27
ASSLAGRKWETQY TRBV7-9
ASSRPGGEQY TRBV7-3